These T cell receptor beta chains were read from a single sample in a study of T cells after yellow fever vaccination. Each CDR3 protein gets one entry after TCRdb re-called the 5' RACE reads with MiXCR. In the table there are approximately 130,000 distinct CDR3 sequences, roughly 15% of which are singletons. The specimen was CD8+ T cells sorted from PBMCs, collected 5 days after the yellow fever booster vaccination. The receptors shown here come from a man younger than 35 who received the YFV17D yellow fever vaccine. Each CDR3 is given with its conserved first and last residue. A D gene is named only where the DNA matches it firmly. Size is omitted from some rows. Given values are once, few, many or a class for expanded clones.

v_call	clone_size	d_call	j_call	cdr3_nt	cdr3_aa
TRBV9	.	TRBD2	TRBJ2-3	TGTGCCAGCAGCGTAGCGGGGGGGCCGGATACGCAGTATTTT	CASSVAGGPDTQYF
TRBV6-5	.	.	TRBJ1-1	TGTGCCAGCAGTACGACAATGAACACTGAAGCTTTCTTT	CASSTTMNTEAFF
TRBV19	.	.	TRBJ1-2	TGTGCCAGCCAACGGACAAATTCTAACTATGGCTACACCTTC	CASQRTNSNYGYTF
TRBV11-2	.	.	TRBJ2-4	TGTGCCAGCAGCACACGACAGACCAAAAACATTCAGTACTTC	CASSTRQTKNIQYF
TRBV5-1	.	.	TRBJ2-1	TGCGCCAGCAGCTTGGCTTGGGGGTATGGCTACAATGAGCAGTTCTTC	CASSLAWGYGYNEQFF
TRBV5-6	.	.	TRBJ1-1	TGTGCCAGCAGCTTGCCGTGGGGCCCGGACACTGAAGCTTTCTTT	CASSLPWGPDTEAFF
TRBV4-3	few	TRBD1	TRBJ1-2	TGCGCCAGCAGCCCGCAGGGGGGGACTAACTATGGCTACACCTTC	CASSPQGGTNYGYTF
TRBV3-1	few	.	TRBJ2-5	TGTGCCAGCAGCCAAGATCTATTAGGGCCCACCCCAGGAGAGACCCAGTACTTC	CASSQDLLGPTPGETQYF
TRBV4-1	few	TRBD2	TRBJ2-5	TGCGCCAGCAGCCTCGGACTAGCAGGTGAAGGGACCCAGTACTTC	CASSLGLAGEGTQYF
TRBV14	few	TRBD2	TRBJ2-5	TGTGCCAGCAGCCAATGGGGAACTAGCGGAAGAGCAGGATCAGAGACCCAGTACTTC	CASSQWGTSGRAGSETQYF
TRBV6-5	.	.	TRBJ2-5	TGTGCCAGCCGGGACTACCAAGAGACCCAGTACTTC	CASRDYQETQYF
TRBV4-1	once	.	TRBJ2-7	TGCGCCAGCAGCCAAGGGGAGTTCTACGAGCAGTACTTC	CASSQGEFYEQYF
TRBV20-1	.	.	TRBJ2-2	TGCAGTGCAACAGTTCAAAACACCGGGGAGCTGTTTTTT	CSATVQNTGELFF
TRBV4-1	.	.	TRBJ2-7	TGCGCCAGCAGCCAAGATCCCTTTTCAGGGTTTGTCGCCTACGAGCAGTACTTC	CASSQDPFSGFVAYEQYF
TRBV12-3/TRBV12-4	few	.	TRBJ2-3	TGTGCCAGCAGTTTGAAGGGCCCAGATACGCAGTATTTT	CASSLKGPDTQYF
TRBV28	.	TRBD2	TRBJ2-3	TGTGCCAGCAATCAGCGGGGGGGCCCGACAGATACGCAGTATTTT	CASNQRGGPTDTQYF
TRBV6-5	.	.	TRBJ1-1	TGTGCCAGCAGTTACTCTGAGCTGGGGGTGAACACTGAAGCTTTCTTT	CASSYSELGVNTEAFF
TRBV11-2	.	.	TRBJ2-3	TGTGCCAGCAGCTTACAGGACGCAGGATGGGGGACAGATACGCAGTATTTT	CASSLQDAGWGTDTQYF
TRBV6-4	many	TRBD2	TRBJ2-1	TGTGCCAGCAGTGACACTAGCGGCTCCTACAATGAGCAGTTCTTC	CASSDTSGSYNEQFF
TRBV12-3/TRBV12-4	.	.	TRBJ1-2	TGTGCCAGCAGTTCCACCGGGACACCGGCCTATGGCTACACCTTC	CASSSTGTPAYGYTF
TRBV13	.	.	TRBJ1-1	TGTGCCAGCAGGGAGGCCGGGGGGTCTCGGGGGCTGGACTTT	CASREAGGSRGLDF
TRBV7-9	few	.	TRBJ1-3	TGTGCCAGCAGCTCAATACAAGGAACTGGAAACACCATATATTTT	CASSSIQGTGNTIYF
TRBV6-5	.	.	TRBJ2-5	TGTGCCAGCACCGGGCTGGGCGGACCTCAAGAGACCCAGTACTTC	CASTGLGGPQETQYF
TRBV4-2	.	.	TRBJ1-1	TGTGCCAGCAGCCAAGAGTTGGGGGCGGGGGGCACTGAAGCTTTCTTT	CASSQELGAGGTEAFF
TRBV3-1	few	.	TRBJ2-7	TGTGCCAGCAGCCAAGGGCGTGGGGTCGGGGGCGAGCAGTACTTC	CASSQGRGVGGEQYF
TRBV30	few	.	TRBJ2-7	TGTGCCTGGAGTGTATACAGGAACTACGAGCAGTACTTC	CAWSVYRNYEQYF
TRBV4-3	.	TRBD1	TRBJ1-1	TGCGCCAGCAGCCAAGACGGGACAGCGAACACTGAAGCTTTCTTT	CASSQDGTANTEAFF
TRBV3-1	few	.	TRBJ2-1	TGTGCCAGCAGCACCCCTGACCACTTCAATGAGCAGTTCTTC	CASSTPDHFNEQFF
TRBV10-3	.	.	TRBJ2-3	TGTGCCATCAGTGCCGACAGCACAGATACGCAGTATTTT	CAISADSTDTQYF
TRBV7-8	.	.	TRBJ2-1	TGTGCCAGCAGCTTGAGAAGCGACCATGAGCAGTTCTTC	CASSLRSDHEQFF
TRBV3-1	.	TRBD2	TRBJ2-5	TGTGCCAGCAGCCAAGAGTTGGTAGCGGGGGGGCGCCAAGAGACCCAGTACTTC	CASSQELVAGGRQETQYF
TRBV4-3	.	TRBD2	TRBJ2-5	TGCGCCAGCAGCCAAGAACGCCGCGACAGCGGGGGAGAGACCCAGTACTTC	CASSQERRDSGGETQYF
TRBV9	few	.	TRBJ1-1	TGTGCCAGCAGCCCGGGGGGGGGCTCTGAAGCTTTCTTT	CASSPGGGSEAFF
TRBV27	.	.	TRBJ1-5	TGTGCCAGCCGGTTAGGGGGCAATCAGCCCCAGCATTTT	CASRLGGNQPQHF